These T cell receptor beta chains were read from a single sample in a study of OX40 agonist ivuxolimab in advanced cancers. Sequenced by immunoSEQ multiplex PCR; TCRdb stores in-frame clones only, minus some. The sample records some 100,000 clones, 84% being singletons. The sample here was CD4+ or CD8+ T cells sorted from blood, taken in a trial of the OX40 agonist ivuxolimab. The origin of the receptors is an adult with an advanced solid tumor such as melanoma, head and neck, liver or kidney cancer. CDR3s include the opening cysteine and the closing phenylalanine or tryptophan. Each record gives: D gene, CDR3 length, V gene, clone size, J gene, CDR3 DNA, CDR3 protein. The D gene is left open where the match is weak. Size is omitted from some rows. Given values are once, few, many or a class for expanded clones.

D: -; length: 18; V: TRBV4-1; size: -; J: TRBJ2-2; DNA: TGCGCCAGCAGCATTCAAACGTACAACAACTACCGCACCGGGGAGCTGTTTTTT; CDR3: CASSIQTYNNYRTGELFF
D: -; length: 13; V: TRBV18; size: -; J: TRBJ1-6; DNA: TGTGCCAGCTCACTAGGGATTGATTCACCCCTCCACTTT; CDR3: CASSLGIDSPLHF
D: -; length: 14; V: TRBV6-4; size: -; J: TRBJ1-2; DNA: TGTGCCAGCAGTGAGAGCACAGGGAGCTATGGCTACACCTTC; CDR3: CASSESTGSYGYTF
D: -; length: 16; V: TRBV4-1; size: -; J: TRBJ2-5; DNA: TGCGCCAGCAGCCAAGAACGGGCAACCTATAGGGAGACCCAGTACTTC; CDR3: CASSQERATYRETQYF
D: -; length: 16; V: TRBV9; size: -; J: TRBJ1-2; DNA: TGTGCCAGCAGCGAGGCCGACAGAACATTTAACTATGGCTACACCTTC; CDR3: CASSEADRTFNYGYTF
D: -; length: 15; V: TRBV28; size: -; J: TRBJ1-1; DNA: TGTGCCAGCAGTTCGGGTCAACGTTCGAGGACTGAAGCTTTCTTT; CDR3: CASSSGQRSRTEAFF
D: TRBD1; length: 16; V: TRBV18; size: -; J: TRBJ1-5; DNA: TGTGCCAGCTCACTTGTGGGACAGAAGACAAATCAGCCCCAGCATTTT; CDR3: CASSLVGQKTNQPQHF
D: -; length: 16; V: TRBV7-9; size: -; J: TRBJ2-7; DNA: TGTGCCAGCAGCCGGATCGGGACGCAGCGATCCTACGAGCAGTACTTC; CDR3: CASSRIGTQRSYEQYF
D: TRBD2; length: 15; V: TRBV16; size: -; J: TRBJ2-1; DNA: TGTGCCAGCAGCCACCAGGATAGCGGGTACAATGAGCAGTTCTTC; CDR3: CASSHQDSGYNEQFF
D: -; length: 12; V: TRBV18; size: -; J: TRBJ2-5; DNA: TGTGCCAGCTCACCGACCCTGGAGACCCAGTACTTC; CDR3: CASSPTLETQYF
D: -; length: 11; V: TRBV2; size: few; J: TRBJ1-2; DNA: TGTGCCAGCAGTCCTAACTATGGCTACACCTTC; CDR3: CASSPNYGYTF
D: -; length: 16; V: TRBV11-2; size: -; J: TRBJ2-2; DNA: TGTGCCAGCAGCCCTACAAGAGCTATGGACACCGGGGAGCTGTTTTTT; CDR3: CASSPTRAMDTGELFF